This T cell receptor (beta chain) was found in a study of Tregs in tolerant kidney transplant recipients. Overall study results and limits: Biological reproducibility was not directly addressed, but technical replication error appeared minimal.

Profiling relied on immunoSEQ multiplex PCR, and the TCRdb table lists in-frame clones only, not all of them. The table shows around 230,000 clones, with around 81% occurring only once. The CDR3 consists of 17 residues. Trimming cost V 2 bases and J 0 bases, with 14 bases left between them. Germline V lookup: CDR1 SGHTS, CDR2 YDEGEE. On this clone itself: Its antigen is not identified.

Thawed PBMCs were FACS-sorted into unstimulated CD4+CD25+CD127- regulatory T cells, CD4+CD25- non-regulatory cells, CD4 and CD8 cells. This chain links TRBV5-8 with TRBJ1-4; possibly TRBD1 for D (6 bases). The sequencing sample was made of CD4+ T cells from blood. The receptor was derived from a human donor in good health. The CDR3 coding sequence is TGTGCCAGCAGCTTTGGGGGGGCCAGCTCAACTAATGAAAAACTGTTTTTT. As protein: CASSFGGASSTNEKLFF.